Listed here are 22 T cell receptor beta chains from one sample, sequenced in a study of cytomegalovirus exposure and HLA in healthy donors. Primers: 60 Vbeta forward and 13 Jbeta reverse. Using immunoSEQ multiplex PCR, the repertoire was profiled, and TCRdb retains in-frame clones only, with some absent. The sample table sets out 100,000 to 150,000 clones. The specimen was PBMCs. The receptors were sampled from a woman between 35 and 50 years old in good health and CMV-seronegative.

V is TRBV18 and J is TRBJ1-1, with TRBD1 as a possible D gene (5 bases). CDR3 length: 12 residues. Germline V gives CDR1 KGHSH, CDR2 LQKENI. V lost 3 bases to trimming and J lost 6 bases, with 8 bases between them. Here the CDR3 reads CASSPGLSEAFF. In nucleotides, the CDR3 is TGTGCCAGCTCACCGGGACTGTCTGAAGCTTTCTTT.

The chain employs TRBV7-3 and TRBJ2-2, with 9 nucleotides matching TRBD2. V was clipped by 6 bases and J by 4 bases; unmatched bases: 6. The CDR3 has 15 amino acids. Germline CDR1 and CDR2: SGHTA and FQGTGA. This CDR3 reads CASRAGGQGTGELFF. In DNA, the CDR3 is TGTGCCAGCAGGGCGGGGGGGCAGGGCACCGGGGAGCTGTTTTTT.

The chain combines TRBV7-3 with TRBJ1-3; D is undetermined. Germline CDR1 reads SGHTA; CDR2 reads FQGTGA. With 1 base removed from V and 2 bases from J, the gap between germline ends came to 9 bases. The CDR3 length is 15 residues. CDR3 nucleotides: TGTGCCAGCAGCTTAAGTCACGGGACTGGAAACACCATATATTTT. It translates to CASSLSHGTGNTIYF.

The gene calls are TRBV2 and TRBJ2-5; D possibly corresponds to TRBD1 (5 bases). With 7 bases removed from V and 2 bases from J, the gap between germline ends came to 11 bases. The germline V gene encodes CDR1 SNHLY and CDR2 FYNNEI. The CDR3 totals 13 residues. CDR3: CASNGRQQETQYF. In DNA, the CDR3 is TGTGCCAGCAATGGAAGACAGCAAGAGACCCAGTACTTC.

J is TRBJ1-1 and V is TRBV28; 7 bases match TRBD1. This CDR3 is built from 14 residues. The germline CDR1 and CDR2 sequences are MDHEN and SYDVKM. Trimming at V came to 5 bases and at J to 3 bases, leaving 6 bases not matched to a gene. Here the CDR3 DNA reads TGTGCCAGCAGTCGACAGGGCTGGGACACTGAAGCTTTCTTT. Its protein product is CASSRQGWDTEAFF.

The chain is built from TRBV19 and TRBJ1-2; D gene ambiguous. Per germline, CDR1 LNHDA and CDR2 SQIVND (reference sequence). V was trimmed by 4 bases and J by 2 bases, leaving 11 bases between them. This CDR3 has 14 amino acids. The CDR3 sequence: CASSNGVGNYGYTF. The DNA for the CDR3 is TGTGCCAGTAGTAACGGGGTCGGAAACTATGGCTACACCTTC.

This sequence joins TRBV7-9 and TRBJ1-6, with 8 positions matching TRBD1. The CDR3 covers 17 residues. CDR1 is SEHNR and CDR2 is FQNEAQ in the germline V gene (reference sequence). V dropped 1 base and J dropped 6; count of bases not matched to a gene: 8. The CDR3: CASSLGDQGAINSPLHF. CDR3 DNA sequence: TGTGCCAGCAGCTTAGGGGATCAGGGGGCAATTAATTCACCCCTCCACTTT.

V usage is TRBV10-3 and J usage is TRBJ2-3; D gene unclear. Germline V lookup: CDR1 ENHRY, CDR2 SYGVKD. With 6 bases removed from V and 4 bases from J, the gap between germline ends came to 11 bases. This CDR3 is built from 13 residues. The DNA for the CDR3 is TGTGCCATCAGGGTCGGAGCAGCAGATACGCAGTATTTT. This translates into CAIRVGAADTQYF.

This chain uses TRBV6-6 with TRBJ2-7, with 7 bases lining up with TRBD1. Germline V gene data show CDR1 as MNHNY and CDR2 as SVGAGI (reference sequence). The CDR3 runs to 13 residues. Trimming took 6 bases from V and 2 from J; bases not matched to a gene: 4. CDR3 DNA: TGTGCCAGCAGGGGGACAGCGACCTACGAGCAGTACTTC. It encodes CASRGTATYEQYF.

The genes are TRBV5-1 and TRBJ1-6, with TRBD1 matching over 9 bases. The J segment lost 9 bases and the V segment lost 4 bases, leaving 8 bases of the junction unmatched. In germline, CDR1 is SGHRS, CDR2 YFSETQ. The CDR3 runs to 15 residues. In nucleotides, the CDR3 is TGCGCCAGCAGCGACGGACAGGGGATTGGTTCACCCCTCCACTTT. Protein product: CASSDGQGIGSPLHF.

The chain carries TRBV19 and TRBJ1-2; D is perhaps TRBD1 (6 bases). Deletions cut 6 bases from V and 8 bases from J, with 28 bases between. The CDR3 extends over 17 amino acids. The germline CDR1 and CDR2 sequences are LNHDA and SQIVND (reference sequence). The CDR3 bases are TGTGCCAGTAGCCCCGAGGGGGGGCGAAAGGATAGTGGAGGCTACACCTTC. The encoded protein is CASSPEGGRKDSGGYTF.

The rearrangement links TRBV2 to TRBJ1-2; unclear D gene. CDR1 SNHLY and CDR2 FYNNEI come from the germline V gene. The ends were cut back, 8 bases at V and 7 bases at J, with 11 bases in the middle. The CDR3 is 11 residues long. The CDR3 loop reads CASGGLGGYTF. CDR3 DNA sequence: TGTGCCAGCGGCGGGTTGGGTGGCTACACCTTC.

The V and J genes are TRBV5-4 and TRBJ1-4, with 7 bases that match TRBD1. Germline assignment: CDR1 SGHNT and CDR2 YYREEE (reference sequence). This CDR3 region has 13 residues. The V segment lost 7 bases and the J segment 6 bases; nucleotides outside the gene matches: 6. CDR3 DNA sequence: TGTGCCAGCCGATCCGGGACAGATGAAAAACTGTTTTTT. This translates into CASRSGTDEKLFF.

The rearrangement joins TRBV7-2 to TRBJ2-2; the D gene is possibly TRBD1 (7 bases). CDR3 length: 15 amino acids. V was clipped by 2 bases and J by 4 bases, with 11 bases between them. Germline values: CDR1 SGHTA, CDR2 FQGNSA. The CDR3 nucleotides are TGTGCCAGCAGCTTAAGACAGGGAGGCACCGGGGAGCTGTTTTTT. This sequence encodes CASSLRQGGTGELFF. Drawing the rest from reference TRBV7-2 and TRBJ2-2, the complete variable domain is GAGVSQSPSNKVTEKGKDVELRCDPISGHTALYWYRQSLGQGLEFLIYFQGNSAPDKSGLPSDRFSAERTGGSVSTLTIQRTQQEDSAVYLCASSLRQGGTGELFFGEGSRLTVL.

The rearrangement links TRBV5-1 to TRBJ2-1; TRBD2 matches 7 bases. The CDR3 is made up of 15 amino acids. The ends lost 1 base at V and 6 bases at J; junction bases unmatched: 7. Germline CDR1 reads SGHRS; CDR2 reads YFSETQ. The CDR3 protein is CASSLKAGTANEQFF. In nucleotides, the CDR3 is TGCGCCAGCAGCTTGAAAGCGGGGACCGCCAATGAGCAGTTCTTC.

The chain recombines TRBV6-5 with TRBJ1-2; 7 bases align to TRBD1. V trimming: 7 bases; J trimming: 4 bases; junction bases outside the gene matches: 9. CDR3 length: 14 residues. The germline CDR1 and CDR2 sequences are MNHEY and SVGAGI. DNA for the CDR3: TGTGCCAGCAACCGACAGGGAGGATCCTATGGCTACACCTTC. Translating gives CASNRQGGSYGYTF.

The chain has TRBV25-1 and TRBJ2-3; 9 bases are shared with TRBD2. Germline assignment: CDR1 MGHDK and CDR2 SYGVNS. The CDR3 runs to 14 residues. Unmatched junction bases numbered 5, after V lost 10 bases and J lost 0 bases. Here the CDR3 reads CATSAGGSTDTQYF. In DNA, the CDR3 is TGTGCCACTTCTGCGGGGGGGAGCACAGATACGCAGTATTTT.

The chain recombines TRBV19 with TRBJ1-1; the D is unclear. The length of the CDR3 is 15 residues. V gave up 6 bases and J gave up 4 bases, with 18 bases separating them. In germline, CDR1 is LNHDA, CDR2 SQIVND (reference sequence). CDR3 bases: TGTGCCAGTAGCATAAACCATCCCCGGGGCACTGAAGCTTTCTTT. Translating it yields CASSINHPRGTEAFF. Looking up the rest from reference TRBV19 and TRBJ1-1 gives the full variable domain: DGGITQSPKYLFRKEGQNVTLSCEQNLNHDAMYWYRQDPGQGLRLIYYSQIVNDFQKGDIAEGYSVSREKKESFPLTVTSAQKNPTAFYLCASSINHPRGTEAFFGQGTRLTVV.

The J gene is TRBJ2-1, the V gene TRBV15; 9 bases are shared with TRBD1. Trimming at V came to 1 base and at J to 3 bases, leaving 4 bases not matched to a gene. In germline, CDR1 is LNHNV, CDR2 YYDKDF (reference sequence). This CDR3 is built from 16 residues. The CDR3 here is CATSRAQGARYNEQFF. CDR3 bases: TGTGCCACCAGCAGAGCACAGGGGGCGCGCTACAATGAGCAGTTCTTC.

The chain uses TRBV19 and TRBJ1-2, with D unclear. The CDR3 is made up of 13 amino acids. Germline CDR1 LNHDA, CDR2 SQIVND (reference sequence). With 1 base removed from V and 5 bases from J, the gap between germline ends came to 8 bases. The CDR3 DNA is TGTGCCAGTAGTATAGTGGGCGCTTATGGCTACACCTTC. Protein: CASSIVGAYGYTF. The variable domain in full, completed from reference TRBV19 and TRBJ1-2, reads DGGITQSPKYLFRKEGQNVTLSCEQNLNHDAMYWYRQDPGQGLRLIYYSQIVNDFQKGDIAEGYSVSREKKESFPLTVTSAQKNPTAFYLCASSIVGAYGYTFGSGTRLTVV.

This CDR3 is CASSPGTSGGFDTQYF. CDR3 coding DNA: TGTGCCAGCAGCCCCGGGACTAGCGGGGGGTTTGATACGCAGTATTTT. This chain uses TRBV7-2 with TRBJ2-3; 15 nucleotides agree with TRBD2. Germline V lookup: CDR1 SGHTA, CDR2 FQGNSA. This CDR3 has 16 amino acids. Trimming at V came to 5 bases and at J to 6 bases, leaving 6 bases not matched to a gene. Together with reference TRBV7-2 and TRBJ2-3, the CDR3 gives the full variable domain: GAGVSQSPSNKVTEKGKDVELRCDPISGHTALYWYRQSLGQGLEFLIYFQGNSAPDKSGLPSDRFSAERTGGSVSTLTIQRTQQEDSAVYLCASSPGTSGGFDTQYFGPGTRLTVL.

For this clone: Other DNA sequences in this specimen translate into the identical CDR3. The CDR3 bases are TGTGCCAGCTCACCAGGAGGTTGGAACACTGAAGCTTTCTTT. Translated, it gives CASSPGGWNTEAFF. The chain employs TRBV18 and TRBJ1-1; D remains ambiguous. Germline V gives CDR1 KGHSH, CDR2 LQKENI. The CDR3 loop spans 14 amino acids. V was pared by 2 bases and J by 1 base, with 8 bases between.